This note documents a single TCR beta chain sequence. These data come from a study of blood T cell repertoires in COVID-19. TCRdb keeps only in-frame clones here, not all; method: immunoSEQ multiplex PCR. The repertoire holds approximately 250,000 clones, approximately 87% seen once, with about 4.6% in the top ten. There are 15 residues in the CDR3. Per the germline V gene, CDR1 is LNHDA and CDR2 is SQIVND (reference sequence). The V gene lost 4 bases and the J gene lost 4 bases, with 14 bases spanning the gap. The chain uses TRBV19 and TRBJ1-5; D is uncertain. Input material: peripheral blood. This receptor was obtained from a man aged 60 to 69 who had recovered from COVID-19. The DNA of the CDR3 is TGTGCCAGTAGTAGCCCCAGTTTCAAGAATCAGCCCCAGCATTTT. It encodes CASSSPSFKNQPQHF.